One and the same sample provided the 22 T cell receptor beta chains below, sequenced in a study of blood T cells in healthy people across ages. A second about 7 to 12 cycle PCR used barcoded and J-beta primers. TCRdb called the 5' RACE reads again in MiXCR, with one record for every CDR3 protein. The data hold about 1.4 million distinct CDR3 sequences, with around 59% observed a single time. Sequencing was done on a sample of blood. These receptors all stem from a man younger than 35 in good health.

As concerns this clonotype: The junction differs from germline at one of its ends, possibly a read error. The chain recombines TRBV11-2 with TRBJ2-4, with 8 bases aligning to TRBD1. The germline V gene has CDR1 SGHAT and CDR2 FQNNGV. This CDR3 contains 16 residues. The CDR3 here is CAGSSGGAGLGNIQYF. Here the CDR3 DNA reads TGTGCCGGCAGCTCAGGGGGCGCCGGGTTGGGAAACATTCAGTACTTC.

The chain is built from TRBV20-1 and TRBJ2-4, with D possibly being TRBD1 or TRBD2 (5 bases each). This CDR3 is built from 15 residues. Germline V lookup: CDR1 DFQATT, CDR2 SNEGSKA (reference sequence). V was cut by 2 bases and J by 4 bases, with 15 bases left in between. The CDR3 spells CSARQIGDGKNIQYF. The CDR3 DNA follows: TGCAGTGCTAGACAAATTGGGGACGGGAAAAACATTCAGTACTTC.

The chain uses TRBV4-1 and TRBJ2-2; 10 bases agree with TRBD1. Germline loops: CDR1 MGHRA, CDR2 YSYEKL. The CDR3 is made up of 15 amino acids. With 4 bases clipped from V and 4 bases from J, the junction kept 3 bases outside the gene matches. For the CDR3, the DNA is TGCGCCAGCAGCCCGGGACAGGGGAGCACCGGGGAGCTGTTTTTT. Translating gives CASSPGQGSTGELFF.

The chain has TRBV18 and TRBJ2-3, with TRBD2 matching 8 bases. The germline gives CDR1 KGHSH, CDR2 LQKENI. CDR3 length equals 16 residues. With V trimmed by 0 bases and J by 4 bases, 6 bases remained unmatched. CDR3 protein: CASSPPSAGAPDTQYF. CDR3 DNA sequence: TGTGCCAGCTCACCACCCTCAGCGGGAGCGCCAGATACGCAGTATTTT.

The genes are TRBV13 and TRBJ2-1; a weak D match, TRBD1 (6 bases). The J call may be mistaken, given a closer DNA end match to TRBJ2-7. The CDR3 has 14 amino acids. CDR1 and CDR2 (germline): PRHDT, FYEKMQ (reference sequence). The CDR3 here is CASSWEDRRNEQYF. CDR3 nucleotide sequence: TGTGCCAGCAGCTGGGAAGACAGGCGCAATGAGCAGTACTTC.

This rearrangement joins TRBV6-5 to TRBJ2-5; possibly TRBD2 for D (5 bases). Germline V gene data show CDR1 as MNHEY and CDR2 as SVGAGI. CDR3 length: 14 residues. V lost 4 bases and J lost 8, with 17 bases in between. DNA for the CDR3: TGTGCCAGCAGTTCTACTTTAGGGAGCACAACCCAGTACTTC. It yields the protein CASSSTLGSTTQYF.

This clonotype appeared a few times. V gene TRBV4-3 combines with J gene TRBJ2-3; D is perhaps TRBD1 (6 bases). This CDR3 comprises 15 residues. The ends were cut back, 6 bases at V and 1 base at J, with 14 bases in the middle. In germline, CDR1 is LGHNA, CDR2 YSLEER. The CDR3 DNA reads as TGCGCCAGCAGTTGGGGGCATGTGGGCACAGATACGCAGTATTTT. It specifies CASSWGHVGTDTQYF.

This clonotype was seen just once. The chain combines TRBV28 with TRBJ2-7, with D perhaps assigned TRBD1 or TRBD2 (6 bases each). Germline CDR1 reads MDHEN; CDR2 reads SYDVKM. The germline V and J ends were trimmed by 2 bases and 4 bases, with 18 bases remaining between them. The CDR3 extends over 16 amino acids. CDR3 protein: CASSLGSGGVGYEQYF. The CDR3 DNA sequence: TGTGCCAGCAGTTTAGGCTCCGGGGGCGTTGGGTACGAGCAGTACTTC. The whole variable domain, filled in from reference TRBV28 and TRBJ2-7, reads DVKVTQSSRYLVKRTGEKVFLECVQDMDHENMFWYRQDPGLGLRLIYFSYDVKMKEKGDIPEGYSVSREKKERFSLILESASTNQTSMYLCASSLGSGGVGYEQYFGPGTRLTVT.

The chain couples TRBV15 to TRBJ2-7, with unresolved D. V lost 0 bases, J lost 3 bases, and 9 bases lay in between. The CDR3 contains 14 residues. The germline V gene encodes CDR1 LNHNV and CDR2 YYDKDF (reference sequence). The CDR3 sequence is CATSRDRVNYEQYF. CDR3 nucleotides: TGTGCCACCAGCAGAGATCGGGTGAACTACGAGCAGTACTTC.

The J gene is TRBJ1-5, the V gene TRBV20-1; TRBD1 aligns across 7 bases. Looked up from germline, CDR1 is DFQATT and CDR2 is SNEGSKA (reference sequence). The CDR3 runs to 15 residues. V lost 5 bases to trimming and J lost 4 bases; unmatched junction nucleotides: 11. The CDR3, as DNA: TGCAGTGCTCGGAACCGGGACAGTGGGAATCAGCCCCAGCATTTT. Translated: CSARNRDSGNQPQHF.

The rearrangement links TRBV23-1 to TRBJ2-6, with TRBD1 as a possible D gene (6 bases). TRBV23-1 is classed as an ORF, of uncertain function. V was shortened by 6 bases and J by 2 bases, with 23 bases between the two germline ends. The CDR3 spans 19 residues. CDR3 sequence (DNA): TGCGCCAGCAGACAAAACATGAGGTTGGGGGCGCCTGGGGCCAACGTCCTGACTTTC. As protein: CASRQNMRLGAPGANVLTF.

Only one count was recorded for this clonotype. The junction differs from germline at one of its ends, possibly a read error. The chain couples TRBV12-3 or TRBV12-4 to TRBJ1-4; D is ambiguous. CDR3 size: 12 residues. As DNA, the CDR3 is TGTGCCTGCAGTTTGGTAGGGGAAAAACTGTTTTTT. This translates into CACSLVGEKLFF.

This chain joins TRBV7-9 and TRBJ2-4; a possible D gene is TRBD2 (5 bases). The end of the DNA aligns better with TRBJ2-7, so the J call may be wrong. The CDR3 has 15 residues. CDR1 SEHNR and CDR2 FQNEAQ come from the germline V gene (reference sequence). The CDR3 reads CASSLGSGPGYEQYF. The CDR3 DNA is TGTGCCAGCAGCTTAGGCAGCGGACCAGGCTACGAGCAGTACTTC.

The genes are TRBV29-1 and TRBJ2-5; D is unresolved. CDR3 size: 12 residues. Trimming removed 7 bases from V and 11 bases from J, with 20 bases in between. The germline V gene has CDR1 SQVTM and CDR2 ANQGSEA. In DNA, the CDR3 is TGCAGCGCCGTACGGGTTTTCGGTGAGCAGTACTTC. Translation gives CSAVRVFGEQYF.

The table lists this clonotype with a few counts. This rearrangement joins TRBV29-1 to TRBJ2-1, with D unresolved. V lost 4 bases to trimming and J lost 7 bases, with 8 bases between them. Germline CDR1 SQVTM, CDR2 ANQGSEA. The CDR3 is 11 amino acids. The CDR3 DNA reads as TGCAGCGTTGCCCGCGGTAATGAGCAGTTCTTC. Translating gives CSVARGNEQFF.

The chain is built from TRBV28 and TRBJ2-1; 8 nucleotides agree with TRBD2. Trimming took 11 bases from V and 4 from J; bases not matched to a gene: 13. CDR1 is MDHEN and CDR2 is SYDVKM in the germline V gene. The CDR3 has 15 amino acids. The CDR3 region is CAAPADGGAYNEQFF. Here the CDR3 DNA reads TGTGCCGCTCCGGCGGACGGGGGGGCATACAATGAGCAGTTCTTC.

This clonotype was detected only a few times. This chain uses TRBV4-1 with TRBJ1-2; a possible D gene is TRBD1 (5 bases). V lost 0 bases to trimming and J lost 6 bases, with 14 bases between them. Germline-derived CDR1 and CDR2 are MGHRA and YSYEKL. The CDR3 is 15 residues long. The CDR3, as DNA: TGCGCCAGCAGCCAAGATCATGTAGTAGGGGATGGCTACACCTTC. It encodes CASSQDHVVGDGYTF.

The rearrangement links TRBV4-1 to TRBJ1-2; D is undetermined. The ends were cut back, 0 bases at V and 3 bases at J, with 8 bases in the middle. This CDR3 is 14 amino acids long. In germline, CDR1 is MGHRA, CDR2 YSYEKL. CDR3 amino acids: CASSQDLSYYGYTF. The CDR3 DNA reads as TGCGCCAGCAGCCAAGATCTTAGTTACTATGGCTACACCTTC.

The table lists this clonotype with a few counts. V and J are TRBV12-3 or TRBV12-4 and TRBJ2-3, with D perhaps matching TRBD2 (6 bases). With 6 bases removed from V and 5 bases from J, the gap between germline ends came to 9 bases. The CDR3 has 12 residues. This CDR3 is CASSDGGDTQYF. As DNA, the CDR3 is TGTGCCAGCAGCGACGGGGGAGATACGCAGTATTTT.

The J gene is TRBJ2-1, the V gene TRBV20-1; the match to TRBD2 covers 9 bases. V trimming: 8 bases; J trimming: 2 bases; junction bases outside the gene matches: 10. The CDR3 is made up of 15 amino acids. Germline CDR1 reads DFQATT; CDR2 reads SNEGSKA (reference sequence). In nucleotides, the CDR3 is TGCAGTCGGAAGACGGTAGCGGGGGCCTACAATGAGCAGTTCTTC. Encoded protein: CSRKTVAGAYNEQFF.

This clonotype was counted only a few times. The rearrangement uses TRBV29-1 and TRBJ2-1, with D tentatively TRBD2 (5 bases). Germline-derived CDR1 and CDR2 are SQVTM and ANQGSEA. The CDR3 runs 13 residues. Trimming shortened V by 3 bases and J by 9 bases, and 15 bases separated the two germline ends. The CDR3 spells CSVERVGVGEQFF. In nucleotides, the CDR3 is TGCAGCGTTGAGAGGGTGGGCGTGGGTGAGCAGTTCTTC.

V is TRBV10-3 and J is TRBJ1-1; D is uncertain. The CDR3 has 13 residues. Germline CDR1 reads ENHRY; CDR2 reads SYGVKD. Trimming pared 0 bases from V and 7 bases from J, leaving 9 bases between. In nucleotides, the CDR3 is TGTGCCATCAGTGAGTCAGGCGCAAGTGAAGCTTTCTTT. This gives the protein CAISESGASEAFF.